This T cell receptor beta chain originates from a study of T cells in localized non-small cell lung cancer. General study points: A denser population of T cells in blood accompanied longer overall survival. Adjacent lung was found to contain a median approximately 62 of the top 100 tumor clones. Tumor trailed uninvolved adjacent lung in T cell clonality, which peaked there.

The CDR3 is made up of 11 amino acids. V lost 7 bases to trimming and J lost 3 bases, with 8 bases between them. Germline V gene lookup returns CDR1 SQVTM and CDR2 ANQGSEA. In regard to this clone: What it binds is not known.

The repertoire was sequenced with immunoSEQ multiplex PCR; TCRdb's copy has only in-frame clones and lacks some. The table includes approximately 80,000 clones, over 75% detected once. The clonotype comes from an older female donor with stage I lung adenocarcinoma. The chain carries TRBV29-1 and TRBJ2-3; no definite D call. The source was peripheral blood, collected before any cancer treatment. In nucleotides, the CDR3 is TGCAGCGCGGCTGGGACAGATACGCAGTATTTT. It is translated as CSAAGTDTQYF.